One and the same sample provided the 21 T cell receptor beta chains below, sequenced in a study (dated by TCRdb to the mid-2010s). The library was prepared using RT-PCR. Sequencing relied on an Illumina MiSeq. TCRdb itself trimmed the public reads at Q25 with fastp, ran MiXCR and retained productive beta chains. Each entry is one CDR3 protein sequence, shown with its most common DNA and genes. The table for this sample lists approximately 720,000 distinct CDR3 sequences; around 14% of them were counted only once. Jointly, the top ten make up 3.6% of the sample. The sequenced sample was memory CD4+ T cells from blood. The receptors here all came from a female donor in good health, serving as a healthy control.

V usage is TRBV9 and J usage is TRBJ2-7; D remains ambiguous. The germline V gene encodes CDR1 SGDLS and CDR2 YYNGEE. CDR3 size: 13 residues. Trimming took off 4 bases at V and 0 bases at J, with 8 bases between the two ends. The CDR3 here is CASSPQPSYEQYF. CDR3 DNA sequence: TGTGCCAGCAGCCCCCAACCCTCCTACGAGCAGTACTTC.

The DNA for the CDR3 is TGTGCCAGCAGCTCAGGTTCTGTTAAGAACACTGAAGCTTTCTTT. Translating gives CASSSGSVKNTEAFF. The V call is TRBV7-9, the J call TRBJ1-1; no firm D call. V shed 4 bases and J shed 1 base, with 13 bases lying between them. The CDR3 length is 15 residues. Germline lookup yields CDR1 SEHNR and CDR2 FQNEAQ (reference sequence).

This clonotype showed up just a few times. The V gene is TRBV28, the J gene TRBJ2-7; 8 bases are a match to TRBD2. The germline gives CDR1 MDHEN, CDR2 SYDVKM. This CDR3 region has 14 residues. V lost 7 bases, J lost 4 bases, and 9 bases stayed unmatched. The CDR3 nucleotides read TGTGCCAGCATCCAAAGCGGGAGTAAGTACGAGCAGTACTTC. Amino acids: CASIQSGSKYEQYF.

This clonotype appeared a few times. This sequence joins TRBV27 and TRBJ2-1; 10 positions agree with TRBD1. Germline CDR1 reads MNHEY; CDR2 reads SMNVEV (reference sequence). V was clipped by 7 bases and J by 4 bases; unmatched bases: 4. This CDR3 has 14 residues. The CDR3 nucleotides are TGTGCCAGCAAGACGGGACAGGGGTACAATGAGCAGTTCTTC. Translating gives CASKTGQGYNEQFF.

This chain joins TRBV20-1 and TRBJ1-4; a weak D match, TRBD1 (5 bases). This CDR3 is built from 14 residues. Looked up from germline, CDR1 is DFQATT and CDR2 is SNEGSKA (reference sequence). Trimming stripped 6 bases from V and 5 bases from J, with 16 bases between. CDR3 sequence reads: CSAQEGIYNEKLFF. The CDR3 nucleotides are TGCAGTGCACAGGAGGGCATATACAATGAAAAACTGTTTTTT.

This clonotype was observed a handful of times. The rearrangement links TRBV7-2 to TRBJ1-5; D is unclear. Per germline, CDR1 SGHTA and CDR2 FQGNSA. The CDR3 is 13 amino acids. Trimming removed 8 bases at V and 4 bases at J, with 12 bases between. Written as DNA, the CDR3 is TGTGCCAGCGGCCCGACGCTAAATCAGCCCCAGCATTTT. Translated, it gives CASGPTLNQPQHF.

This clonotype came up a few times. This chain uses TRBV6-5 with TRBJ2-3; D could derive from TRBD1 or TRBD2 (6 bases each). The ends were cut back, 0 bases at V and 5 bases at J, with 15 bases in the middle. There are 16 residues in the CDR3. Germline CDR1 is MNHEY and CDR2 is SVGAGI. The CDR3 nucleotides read TGTGCCAGCAGTTACTCGGGCAGGGGAGGCGGAGATACGCAGTATTTT. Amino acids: CASSYSGRGGGDTQYF.

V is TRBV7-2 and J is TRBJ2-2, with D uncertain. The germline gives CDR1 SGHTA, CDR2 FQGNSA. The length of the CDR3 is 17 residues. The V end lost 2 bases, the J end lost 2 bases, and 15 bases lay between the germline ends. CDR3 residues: CASSLWFQRQNTGELFF. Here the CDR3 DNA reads TGTGCCAGCAGCTTATGGTTCCAAAGACAAAACACCGGGGAGCTGTTTTTT.

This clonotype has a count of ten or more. Here the CDR3 DNA reads TGCGCCAGCAGCTTGGCCCAGGCTTCAGATACGCAGTATTTT. As protein: CASSLAQASDTQYF. The rearrangement joins TRBV5-1 to TRBJ2-3; D unresolved. The germline gives CDR1 SGHRS, CDR2 YFSETQ. The CDR3 contains 14 residues. The V gene lost 0 bases and the J gene lost 4 bases, with 9 bases spanning the gap.

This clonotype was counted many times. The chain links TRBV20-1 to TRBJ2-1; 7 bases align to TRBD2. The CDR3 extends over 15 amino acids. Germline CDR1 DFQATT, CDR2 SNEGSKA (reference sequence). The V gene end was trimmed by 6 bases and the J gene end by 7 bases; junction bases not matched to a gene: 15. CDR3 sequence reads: CSAIDGREWKNEQFF. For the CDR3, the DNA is TGCAGTGCCATCGACGGGCGGGAGTGGAAGAATGAGCAGTTCTTC.

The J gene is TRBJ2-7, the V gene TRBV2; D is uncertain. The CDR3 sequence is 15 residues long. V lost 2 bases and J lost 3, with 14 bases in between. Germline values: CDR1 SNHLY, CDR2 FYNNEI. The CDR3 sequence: CASSETRTPNYEQYF. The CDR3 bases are TGTGCCAGCAGTGAAACCCGTACACCCAACTACGAGCAGTACTTC.

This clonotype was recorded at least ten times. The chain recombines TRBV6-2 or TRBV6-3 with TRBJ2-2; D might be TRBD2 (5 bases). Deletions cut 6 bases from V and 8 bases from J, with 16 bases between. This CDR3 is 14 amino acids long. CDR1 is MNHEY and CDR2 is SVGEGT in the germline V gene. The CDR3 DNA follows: TGTGCCAGCAGCTCGGACGGGGAACTAGGGGAGCTGTTTTTT. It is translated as CASSSDGELGELFF.

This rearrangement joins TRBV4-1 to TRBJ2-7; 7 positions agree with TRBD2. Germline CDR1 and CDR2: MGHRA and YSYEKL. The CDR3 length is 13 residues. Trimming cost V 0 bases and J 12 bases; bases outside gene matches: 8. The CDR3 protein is CASSQDLAATRYF. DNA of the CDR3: TGCGCCAGCAGCCAAGATCTAGCGGCGACTCGGTACTTC.

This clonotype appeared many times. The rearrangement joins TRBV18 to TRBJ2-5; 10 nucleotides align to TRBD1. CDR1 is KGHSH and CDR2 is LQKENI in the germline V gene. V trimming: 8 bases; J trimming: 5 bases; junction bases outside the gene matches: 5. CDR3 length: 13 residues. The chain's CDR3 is CASSRDRGETQYF. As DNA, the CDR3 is TGTGCCAGCAGCCGGGACAGGGGTGAGACCCAGTACTTC.

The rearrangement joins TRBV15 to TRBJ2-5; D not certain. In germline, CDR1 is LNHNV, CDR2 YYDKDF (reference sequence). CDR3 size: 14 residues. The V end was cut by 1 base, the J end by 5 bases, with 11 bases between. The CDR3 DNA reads TGTGCCACCAGCAGAGGGTCCCGCTGGGAGACCCAGTACTTC. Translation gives CATSRGSRWETQYF.

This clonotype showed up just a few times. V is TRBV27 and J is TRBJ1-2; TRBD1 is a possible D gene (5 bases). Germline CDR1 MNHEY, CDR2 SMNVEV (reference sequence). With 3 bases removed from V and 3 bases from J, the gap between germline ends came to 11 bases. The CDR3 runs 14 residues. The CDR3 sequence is CASSFWGGDYGYTF. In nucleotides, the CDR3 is TGTGCCAGCAGTTTTTGGGGGGGTGACTATGGCTACACCTTC.

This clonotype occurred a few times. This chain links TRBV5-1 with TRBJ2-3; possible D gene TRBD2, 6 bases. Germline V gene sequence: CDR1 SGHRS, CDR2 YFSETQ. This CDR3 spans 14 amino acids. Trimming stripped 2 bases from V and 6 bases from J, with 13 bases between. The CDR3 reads CASSFGRIDDTQYF. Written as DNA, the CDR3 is TGCGCCAGCAGCTTTGGGAGGATTGATGATACGCAGTATTTT. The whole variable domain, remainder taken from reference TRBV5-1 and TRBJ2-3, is KAGVTQTPRYLIKTRGQQVTLSCSPISGHRSVSWYQQTPGQGLQFLFEYFSETQRNKGNFPGRFSGRQFSNSRSEMNVSTLELGDSALYLCASSFGRIDDTQYFGPGTRLTVL.

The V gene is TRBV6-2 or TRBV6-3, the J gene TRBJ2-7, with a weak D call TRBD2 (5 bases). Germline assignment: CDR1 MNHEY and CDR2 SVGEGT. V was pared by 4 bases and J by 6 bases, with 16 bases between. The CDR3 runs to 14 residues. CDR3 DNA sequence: TGTGCCAGCAGTTCTCGGACTGGCTGGGGCGAGCAGTACTTC. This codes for CASSSRTGWGEQYF.

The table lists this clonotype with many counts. The CDR3 spells CASSPSNNGETQYF. CDR3 bases: TGTGCCAGCAGTCCGTCCAACAATGGGGAGACCCAGTACTTC. The chain couples TRBV12-3 or TRBV12-4 to TRBJ2-5; no clear D. The germline V and J ends were trimmed by 5 bases and 5 bases, with 15 bases remaining between them. The CDR3 spans 14 residues.

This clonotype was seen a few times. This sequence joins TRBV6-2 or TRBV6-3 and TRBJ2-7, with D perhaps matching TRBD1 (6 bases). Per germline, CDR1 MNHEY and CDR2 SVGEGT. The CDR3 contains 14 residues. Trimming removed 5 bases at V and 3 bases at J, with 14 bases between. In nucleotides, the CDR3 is TGTGCCAGCAGTCCCGGGACACATCGCTACGAGCAGTACTTC. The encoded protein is CASSPGTHRYEQYF.

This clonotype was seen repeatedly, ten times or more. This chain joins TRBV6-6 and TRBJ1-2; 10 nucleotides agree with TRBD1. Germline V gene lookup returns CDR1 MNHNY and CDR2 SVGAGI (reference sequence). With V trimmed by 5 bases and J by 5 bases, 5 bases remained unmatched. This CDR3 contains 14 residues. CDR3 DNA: TGTGCCAGCAGTGACAGGGGGCAGGGGTATGGCTACACCTTC. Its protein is CASSDRGQGYGYTF.